This entry describes one T cell receptor beta chain. Its antigen remains undetermined. No base quality values were provided; no much bigger clone lies one nucleotide off. In total, roughly 670 healthy bone marrow donors made up the cohort. All cohort members were sampled while nominally healthy, although unrecorded immune exposures were likely present. The donor tested CMV seropositive and was one of the 289 seropositive cohort members. A peripheral blood sample was provided by each donor, and peripheral blood mononuclear cells were used for TCR beta sequencing. Genomic DNA was extracted from the blood cell samples with the Qiagen DNeasy Blood Extraction Kit. CDR1 and CDR2, looked up from the germline V gene (reference sequence), are SGHNT and YYREEE. The CDR3 spans 15 residues, from the cysteine through the phenylalanine. CDR3 DNA only is kept here, 45 bases in frame from base 1. Deletion took 2 bases off V and 8 bases off J, with a span of 14 bases between the germline ends.

The data belong to a study of cytomegalovirus exposure and HLA in healthy donors (dated by TCRdb to 2016 to 2017). About the study as a whole: An earlier analysis of 587 of the donors reported 250 to 300 Gb of sequence data and 120 million or so unique TCR beta sequences from some 180 million T cells. High-throughput TCR immunosequencing, statistical association of individual TCRs with disease status, and machine learning were combined to predict cytomegalovirus infection status. An early release covering roughly 640 HLA-typed donors comprised about 320 gigabases of sequencing data and tens of millions of unique TCR sequences. Besides the first cohort of 550 to 750 subjects, a separate validation cohort made up of roughly 130 different subjects was used. Typing coverage varied by locus: roughly 620-640 donors for A, B, C, DRB1 and DQB1; approximately 560 for DQA1; about 570 for DPA1; 450 to 480 for DPB1. Among about 410 genotyped donors of the cohort, an average of around 240,000 unique TCR beta nucleotide sequences was sequenced per donor, of which about 19% were non-productive. In a later analysis, previously published TCR beta repertoires from about 640 donors were re-analyzed and high-resolution HLA genotyping was added so that TCR occurrence patterns could be studied. The study was designed to test whether signatures of past pathogen exposure could be identified by cataloging public T cell receptors. Every repertoire in the discovery cohort had been generated on one and the same sequencing platform. The later analysis used no new phenotypic data to find candidate immune exposures, relying instead on TCR beta sequences and their occurrence across donors. Four or five DR-DQ haplotypes were treated as single units for association and clustering because of strong linkage in the cohort. In an earlier analysis of 587 of the donors, high-throughput TCR beta sequencing was used to judge whether each TCR beta V gene segment behaved as functional or pseudogenic. Of the roughly 400 genotyped donors, 70% to 90% were placed in the genetic ancestry cluster associated with self-reported Caucasian donors. Donor age, sex, ethnicity and CMV serostatus were compiled together with the repertoire data. In a later genetic analysis, genome-wide SNP genotypes for about 55% of the roughly 700 donors were used, and that subset was treated as a discovery cohort. The study used immunosequencing to profile the T cell repertoires of about 670 subjects and linked those repertoires to cytomegalovirus serostatus. HLA typing covered class I and class II loci at four-digit resolution.

Libraries came from the immunoSEQ multiplex PCR assay. For the multiplex PCR, a mixture combining 60 forward primers for TCR Vbeta segments and 13 reverse primers for TCR Jbeta segments was used. A multiplex PCR assay on genomic DNA amplified the CDR3 region of rearranged TCR beta genes. On the Illumina HiSeq System, the amplified TCR beta libraries were sequenced as 87-base-pair reads. For the original study's pipeline: Across the roughly 600 repertoires, a later analysis counted 80 million or so unique TCR beta chains, 9.5 million to 12 million of which were shared by at least two donors. A nearest-neighbor algorithm error-corrected the raw reads and collapsed the reads into unique sequences, merging closely related sequences to remove PCR and sequencing errors. CDR3 sequences were aligned to IMGT reference sequences to assign V, D and J gene segments. For a sequence to be retained, a match of at least six nucleotides to both a V gene segment and a J gene segment was required. A rearrangement was called productive if the CDR3 had no stop codons and remained in frame with V and J, and every other rearrangement was called non-productive. CDR3 was defined according to IMGT convention as the region running from the second conserved V-encoded cysteine to the conserved J-encoded phenylalanine. In an earlier analysis of some 550 of the donors, sequences lacking an unambiguous match to a single V gene segment were excluded. In an earlier analysis of several hundred of the donors, a V segment was called functional when productive rearrangements were above 56.7%, and segregating when the standard deviation between donors exceeded 5%. A statistical classification framework was built to diagnose cytomegalovirus status from the catalog of TCR beta chain sequences. In a later analysis, TCR nucleotide sequences were compared against IMGT/GENE-DB human TR gene sequences so that V and J genes could be assigned. The TCRdist pipeline was used in a later analysis to assign CDR3 sequences and most-parsimonious VDJ recombination scenarios. A later analysis defined each TCR beta chain by its CDR3 amino acid sequence plus V-gene family, and excluded reads lacking a unique V-gene family. As a way to deal with suspected cross-contamination and a sequencing artifact, a later analysis dropped under 600 nucleotide sequences that were highly shared and had low generation probability. A later analysis calculated a clonal expansion index for each public chain from normalized within-repertoire ranks of inferred template counts. In a later analysis, generation probabilities were computed with a VDJ recombination model fitted to out-of-frame rearrangements, and the resulting probabilities were checked against IGoR. In a later analysis, hypergeometric tests were used to score TCR-TCR, TCR-HLA and TCR-CMV co-occurrence, with a repertoire-size bias correction applied to TCR pairs. A later analysis estimated false discovery rates by permuting HLA or CMV assignments 20 times. In a later analysis, co-occurring TCRs were grouped with DBSCAN, and TCRdist sequence similarity was added when clustering was performed within HLA-allele-positive subsets. Co-occurrence clustering excluded repertoires with fewer than 30,000 or more than 120,000 public chains, plus five with anomalous nucleotide sharing. Held by TCRdb, this immuneACCESS table contains in-frame sequences only and omits some clones. Under half of the omission traces to an unresolved V gene where checked; the cause of the rest is unknown. The V and J calls and the clone size are those of that table, but D and trimming were determined from the DNA. Here the sample has under 150,000 clones; approximately 80% occur a single time. The ten largest clones add up to more than 0.9% of the sample.

Paper-wide results and their limitations: In a later analysis, TCR association rates were found to vary across HLA loci, with the most associated TCRs seen for DRB1 alleles and the fewest for HLA-C alleles. In an earlier analysis of several hundred of the donors, most TCR beta V segments were observed in productive rearrangements about 87% or about 30% of the time, broadly matching IMGT annotations. In both the original and validation cohorts, the classifier was reported to diagnose cytomegalovirus status with high specificity and sensitivity. Only TCR beta chains were sequenced in this cohort, and the absence of alpha or paired-chain data limited detectable features. A cluster of highly shared sequence variants was judged likely to be a technical artifact of the sequencing pipeline. A few of the identified cytomegalovirus-associated TCR beta chains were confirmed in vitro to be specific for cytomegalovirus antigens. The authors suggested that the approach could potentially be extended to other disease states and immunological phenotypes. A later analysis found that HLA-associated TCR beta chains were more clonally expanded and had lower generation probabilities than equally common non-associated chains. In a later analysis, some 18,000 TCR beta sequences were associated with specific HLA alleles at a false discovery rate of 0.05. A later genetic analysis associated a missense DCLRE1C variant with V-gene and J-gene trimming of TCR beta chains, and an independent cohort replicated the association. Linkage disequilibrium might explain the correlated functional status among segregating V segments, but an unknown experimental factor could not be ruled out. The study listed over 150 TCR beta chains as associated with cytomegalovirus. Sequencing depth was assumed to be roughly uniform across donors in the presence/absence analyses, though that assumption may not hold. A later analysis found that most CMV-associated TCR beta chains appeared HLA-restricted, with HLA associations seemingly driven largely by CMV exposure. HLA typing was unavailable for some donors at each locus, so association tests used only the typed subset. In a later genetic analysis, fewer N-insertions in productive TCRs were reported among donors in an Asian-associated ancestry cluster than the 666-donor mean. Most TCR sequences were seen in very few donors, while some public TCRs were found in many individuals. Immune exposure information for the cohort was limited to CMV serostatus. Assigning TCR associations to individual alleles was difficult when HLA alleles, especially DR and DQ, strongly co-occurred. The 87-base-pair reads could not distinguish some IMGT-functional V segments, including TRBV6-2 and TRBV6-3, so those segments were excluded. A further reported finding was that TCR beta sequences accurately predicted the HLA-A and HLA-B alleles for most subjects in the first cohort. The earlier analysis of nearly 600 of the donors excluded 15 to 20 rarely observed V segments, including chromosome 9 orphons, because counts were too low. According to a later analysis, parvovirus B19, influenza, CMV and Epstein-Barr virus appeared linked to several top co-occurrence clusters.

This TCR was recovered from a male donor in good health and CMV-seropositive. Specimen: PBMCs. The chain was built from TRBV5-4 and TRBJ1-6, and perhaps TRBD1 as D gene, on 6 matching bases. The sequenced DNA is TGTGCCAGCAGCTTCGACAGCGCAGGGGATTCACCCCTCCACTTT. This translates into CASSFDSAGDSPLHF.